This is a list of T cell receptor beta chains from one sample in a study of spatial heterogeneity in lung cancer. One entry per CDR3 protein results from TCRdb running MiXCR on the 5' RACE reads. The sample contains some 12,000 distinct CDR3 sequences, about 9.4% of which appear only once. Sample: PBMCs, taken at follow-up. These receptors were obtained from a female donor with early-stage non-small cell lung cancer. CDR3s include the opening cysteine and the closing phenylalanine or tryptophan. D genes are given only for firm matches. Not every row has a clone size; where given, it reads once, few, many or a size class.

size	V	D	J	DNA	CDR3
many	TRBV19	.	TRBJ1-1	TGTGCCAGTAGTATCAACGGGGCGCCCAACACTGAAGCTTTCTTT	CASSINGAPNTEAFF
many	TRBV29-1	TRBD1	TRBJ1-2	TGCAGCGTTGTGTACAGGGGTGACTATGGCTACACCTTC	CSVVYRGDYGYTF
many	TRBV12-3/TRBV12-4	.	TRBJ2-4	TGTGCCAGCAGTTCCAGACCCTTGGGCAAAAACATTCAGTACTTC	CASSSRPLGKNIQYF
many	TRBV12-3/TRBV12-4	.	TRBJ2-4	TGTGCCAGCAGCTTAACAGGGGCCAAAAACATTCAGTACTTC	CASSLTGAKNIQYF
many	TRBV18	.	TRBJ2-1	TGTGCCAGCTCACCAGAAGGGCGTGGGGAGAATGAGCAGTTCTTC	CASSPEGRGENEQFF
many	TRBV18	TRBD2	TRBJ2-1	TGTGCCAGCTCACCACAACTAGCGGGGGATTACAATGAGCAGTTCTTC	CASSPQLAGDYNEQFF
large	TRBV10-2	TRBD1	TRBJ1-2	TGCGCCAGCAGCAGGACAGGCGACTATGGCTACACCTTC	CASSRTGDYGYTF
many	TRBV28	.	TRBJ2-3	TGTGCCACGGTTCCCCCCCCGGGGGATAGGGATACGCAGTATTTT	CATVPPPGDRDTQYF
many	TRBV10-3	.	TRBJ2-3	TGTGCCATCAGTGTTGGCGGCACTAGCACAGATACGCAGTATTTT	CAISVGGTSTDTQYF
.	TRBV28	.	TRBJ1-6	TGTGCCAGCAGTTTATCGGCAGGCCCTAATTCACCCCTCCACTTT	CASSLSAGPNSPLHF
.	TRBV7-6	.	TRBJ2-2	TGTGCCAGCAGCCCTAGAGGGGGCGGGGAGCTGTTTTTT	CASSPRGGGELFF
many	TRBV7-2	.	TRBJ1-1	TGTGCCAGCAGCTCCTACATGAACACTGAAGCTTTCTTT	CASSSYMNTEAFF
few	TRBV20-1	.	TRBJ2-1	TGCAGTGCGCTCCGGGACGCTTCCTACAATGAGCAGTTCTTC	CSALRDASYNEQFF
many	TRBV7-6	.	TRBJ2-1	TGTGCCAGCAGCTTAGGGAGCTCCTACAATGAGCAGTTCTTC	CASSLGSSYNEQFF
many	TRBV6-2/TRBV6-3	.	TRBJ2-2	TGTGCCAGCAGATCTTCGTTCGGCGGGGAGCTGTTTTTT	CASRSSFGGELFF
few	TRBV5-1	.	TRBJ1-2	TGCGCCAGCAACCCCCCAGGGCCAGGGCATGGCTACACCTTC	CASNPPGPGHGYTF